The 17 T cell receptor beta chains presented below share a single source sample, sequenced in a study of post-analysis software for immune sequencing data. Overall study findings and caveats: Controls had lower frequencies than patients of about five TRBV segments, which included TRBV5-6, TRBV5-1 and TRBV20-1.

The authors incorporated unique molecular identifiers into the TCR beta cDNA libraries. TCRdb called the PCR reads again in MiXCR, with one record for every CDR3 protein. The sample yields 400,000 to 500,000 distinct CDR3 sequences, 30% to 40% seen once. These TCRs are of unknown antigen specificity. The sample taken for sequencing was blood. Receptors originate from a girl aged 2 to 9 with multiple sclerosis.

This clonotype was seen just once. CDR3 in amino acids: CSARLTGKYNEQFF. The CDR3 bases are TGCAGTGCTAGACTGACGGGGAAGTACAATGAGCAGTTCTTC. V usage is TRBV20-1 and J usage is TRBJ2-1; tentative D call: TRBD2 (5 bases). Germline V gene sequence: CDR1 DFQATT, CDR2 SNEGSKA (reference sequence). V lost 2 bases and J 4 bases, leaving 12 bases between the germline ends. The CDR3 runs to 14 residues.

This clonotype was seen a handful of times. The J gene is TRBJ1-6, the V gene TRBV12-3 or TRBV12-4; D is perhaps TRBD1 (5 bases). This CDR3 is 14 amino acids long. Trimming cost V 7 bases and J 9 bases, with 16 bases left between them. The DNA of the CDR3 is TGTGCCAGCACTCTACCTGCGGGGGGTTCACCCCTCCACTTT. Residues: CASTLPAGGSPLHF.

There are a few counts of this clonotype. This chain joins TRBV29-1 and TRBJ2-7, with D unclear. The CDR3 is 12 residues long. Germline CDR1 reads SQVTM; CDR2 reads ANQGSEA. Trimming removed 4 bases at V and 0 bases at J, with 7 bases between. The CDR3 DNA follows: TGCAGCGTTGTTCGGCCCTCCTACGAGCAGTACTTC. Translation: CSVVRPSYEQYF.

The chain joins TRBV18 to TRBJ2-3; D remains ambiguous. Deletions cut 6 bases from V and 6 bases from J, with 10 bases between. CDR3 length equals 12 residues. Germline assignment: CDR1 KGHSH and CDR2 LQKENI. CDR3 loop: CASSRSSDTQYF. For the CDR3, the DNA is TGTGCCAGCTCCCGGTCATCGGATACGCAGTATTTT.

CDR3 protein: CAISESGQGASPLHF. The CDR3, as DNA: TGTGCCATCAGTGAGTCGGGACAGGGGGCTTCACCCCTCCACTTT. The chain combines TRBV10-3 with TRBJ1-6; 12 nucleotides line up with TRBD1. The ends lost 0 bases at V and 9 bases at J; junction bases unmatched: 0. The CDR3 spans 15 residues. CDR1 is ENHRY, CDR2 SYGVKD, per germline.

The chain has TRBV28 and TRBJ2-1; the D gene is possibly TRBD1 (6 bases). The germline CDR1 and CDR2 sequences are MDHEN and SYDVKM. Trimming stripped 6 bases from V and 2 bases from J, with 20 bases between. The CDR3 spans 17 residues. In DNA form, the CDR3 reads TGTGCCAGCAGCCGAAGGACGTACAGGGTTCCCTACAATGAGCAGTTCTTC. Translated: CASSRRTYRVPYNEQFF.

The chain is built from TRBV20-1 and TRBJ2-5, with D maybe TRBD2 (5 bases). This CDR3 spans 15 amino acids. Trimming shortened V by 6 bases and J by 5 bases, and 22 bases separated the two germline ends. In germline, CDR1 is DFQATT, CDR2 SNEGSKA (reference sequence). CDR3 sequence: CSARNPGSGLETQYF. Here the CDR3 DNA reads TGCAGTGCCAGAAATCCGGGAAGTGGTCTGGAGACCCAGTACTTC.

The rearrangement joins TRBV28 to TRBJ2-3, with 9 bases identical to TRBD1. Germline V lookup: CDR1 MDHEN, CDR2 SYDVKM. The CDR3 length is 15 residues. The ends lost 6 bases at V and 3 bases at J; junction bases unmatched: 7. The CDR3 DNA follows: TGTGCCAGCAGCATACCGGGACAGGGTACAGATACGCAGTATTTT. It specifies CASSIPGQGTDTQYF.

This clonotype was detected a few times. The chain has TRBV7-2 and TRBJ2-5, with D unclear. Germline values: CDR1 SGHTA, CDR2 FQGNSA. The CDR3 runs 14 residues. Trimming shortened V by 0 bases and J by 3 bases, and 8 bases separated the two germline ends. In nucleotides, the CDR3 is TGTGCCAGCAGCTTAGCGGGGTGGGAAGAGACCCAGTACTTC. It is translated as CASSLAGWEETQYF.

This clonotype was detected only a few times. The chain links TRBV4-2 to TRBJ2-5; tentative D call: TRBD2 (7 bases). This CDR3 spans 15 amino acids. Trimming took 4 bases from V and 3 from J, leaving 15 bases between them. Germline CDR1 is LGHNA and CDR2 is YNFKEQ. CDR3 region: CASSPRGGAEETQYF. The CDR3 nucleotides read TGTGCCAGCAGCCCCAGAGGGGGGGCCGAAGAGACCCAGTACTTC.

The genes are TRBV12-3 or TRBV12-4 and TRBJ1-6, with D possibly TRBD1 on 5 matching bases. Trimming removed 0 bases from V and 9 bases from J, with 12 bases in between. This CDR3 contains 15 residues. CDR3 nucleotide sequence: TGTGCCAGCAGTTTAGCGCGACAGAACCTTTCACCCCTCCACTTT. This codes for CASSLARQNLSPLHF.

The chain joins TRBV6-6 to TRBJ1-5; D not resolved. V was trimmed by 5 bases and J by 0 bases, leaving 8 bases between them. The CDR3 length is 14 residues. Germline values: CDR1 MNHNY, CDR2 SVGAGI (reference sequence). The CDR3 DNA follows: TGTGCCAGCAGTCCATTATATAGCAATCAGCCCCAGCATTTT. This sequence encodes CASSPLYSNQPQHF.

This clonotype has at least ten counts. The chain combines TRBV4-3 with TRBJ2-5; D is uncertain. V was trimmed by 1 base and J by 5 bases, leaving 8 bases between them. This CDR3 has 13 amino acids. The germline CDR1 and CDR2 sequences are LGHNA and YSLEER. DNA for the CDR3: TGCGCCAGCAGCCAAGGCCTAGTGGAGACCCAGTACTTC. This gives the protein CASSQGLVETQYF.

The V gene is TRBV18, the J gene TRBJ2-5; TRBD2 aligns across 11 bases. The assigned J gene may be wrong: the sequence end matches TRBJ2-7 better. The CDR3 spans 17 residues. The germline V gene encodes CDR1 KGHSH and CDR2 LQKENI. The CDR3 DNA follows: TGTGCCAGCTCACCACCCACTAGCGGGAGTAGGCGTTACGAGCAGTACTTC. This codes for CASSPPTSGSRRYEQYF.

The V and J genes are TRBV12-3 or TRBV12-4 and TRBJ1-2, with 11 nucleotides matching TRBD1. The V gene end was trimmed by 5 bases and the J gene end by 6 bases; junction bases not matched to a gene: 5. The CDR3 is 14 amino acids. CDR3 sequence (DNA): TGTGCCAGCAGTAACCTGGACAGGGGGCATGGCTACACCTTC. This encodes CASSNLDRGHGYTF.

This chain connects TRBV4-3 to TRBJ2-4, with D possibly TRBD2 on 6 matching bases. Germline values: CDR1 LGHNA, CDR2 YSLEER. CDR3 length: 17 residues. V lost 0 bases and J lost 6, with 18 bases in between. DNA for the CDR3: TGCGCCAGCAGCCAAGATCCTTCCTCGGGAGCGATAAACATTCAGTACTTC. Translating it yields CASSQDPSSGAINIQYF.

This clonotype was seen more than once but under ten times. The chain couples TRBV29-1 to TRBJ1-4; D possibly corresponds to TRBD1 (6 bases). Germline V lookup: CDR1 SQVTM, CDR2 ANQGSEA. V lost 7 bases, J lost 5 bases, and 17 bases lay in between. The CDR3 covers 14 residues. CDR3 sequence: CSGAGDGVNEKLFF. CDR3 nucleotide sequence: TGCAGCGGTGCAGGGGACGGAGTGAATGAAAAACTGTTTTTT.